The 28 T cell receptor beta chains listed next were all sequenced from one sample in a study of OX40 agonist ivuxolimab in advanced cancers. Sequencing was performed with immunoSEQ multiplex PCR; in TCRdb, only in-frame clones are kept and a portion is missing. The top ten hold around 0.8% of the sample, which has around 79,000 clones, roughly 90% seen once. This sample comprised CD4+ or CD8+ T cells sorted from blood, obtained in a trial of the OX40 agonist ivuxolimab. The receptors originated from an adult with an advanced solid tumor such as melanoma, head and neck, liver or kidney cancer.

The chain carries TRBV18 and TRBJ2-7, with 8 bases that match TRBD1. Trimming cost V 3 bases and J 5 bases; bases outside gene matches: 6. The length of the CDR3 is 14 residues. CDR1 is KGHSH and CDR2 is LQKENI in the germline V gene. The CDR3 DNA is TGTGCCAGCTCACCGTCGGGGACAGGACACGAGCAGTACTTC. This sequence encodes CASSPSGTGHEQYF.

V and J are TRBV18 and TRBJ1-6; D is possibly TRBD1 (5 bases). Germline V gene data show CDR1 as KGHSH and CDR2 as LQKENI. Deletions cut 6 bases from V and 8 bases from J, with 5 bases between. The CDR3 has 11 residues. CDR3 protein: CASSGDSPLHF. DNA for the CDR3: TGTGCCAGCTCGGGGGATTCACCCCTCCACTTT.

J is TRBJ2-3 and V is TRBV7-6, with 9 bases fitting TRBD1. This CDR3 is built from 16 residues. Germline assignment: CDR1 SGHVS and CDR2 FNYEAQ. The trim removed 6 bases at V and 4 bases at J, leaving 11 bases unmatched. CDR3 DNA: TGTGCCAGCAGTCCCGGCAACAGGGGGCGCGCAGATACGCAGTATTTT. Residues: CASSPGNRGRADTQYF.

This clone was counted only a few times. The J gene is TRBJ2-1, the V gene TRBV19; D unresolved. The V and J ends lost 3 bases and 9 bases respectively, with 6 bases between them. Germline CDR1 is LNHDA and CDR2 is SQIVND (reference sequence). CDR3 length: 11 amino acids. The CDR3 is CASSIRGEQFF. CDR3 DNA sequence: TGTGCCAGTAGTATTCGTGGTGAGCAGTTCTTC.

The CDR3 sequence is CASSPEGAGNTIYF. DNA for the CDR3: TGTGCCAGCAGTCCGGAGGGGGCCGGAAACACCATATATTTT. The V gene is TRBV27, the J gene TRBJ1-3; 7 positions agree with TRBD1. Per germline, CDR1 MNHEY and CDR2 SMNVEV (reference sequence). The CDR3 consists of 14 residues. Trimming at V came to 5 bases and at J to 4 bases, leaving 5 bases not matched to a gene.

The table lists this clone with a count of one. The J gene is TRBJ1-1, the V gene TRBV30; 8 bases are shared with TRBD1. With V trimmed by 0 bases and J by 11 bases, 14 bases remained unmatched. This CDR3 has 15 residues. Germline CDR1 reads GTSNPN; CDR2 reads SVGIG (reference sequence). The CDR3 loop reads CAWSVGGTGGNNAFF. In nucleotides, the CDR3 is TGTGCCTGGAGTGTAGGAGGGACAGGAGGAAACAATGCTTTCTTT.

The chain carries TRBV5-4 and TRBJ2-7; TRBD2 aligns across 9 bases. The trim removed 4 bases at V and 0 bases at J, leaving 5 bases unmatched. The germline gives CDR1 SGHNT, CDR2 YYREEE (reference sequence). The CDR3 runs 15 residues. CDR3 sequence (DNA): TGTGCCAGCAGCCCGACTAGCGGACGCTCCTACGAGCAGTACTTC. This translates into CASSPTSGRSYEQYF.

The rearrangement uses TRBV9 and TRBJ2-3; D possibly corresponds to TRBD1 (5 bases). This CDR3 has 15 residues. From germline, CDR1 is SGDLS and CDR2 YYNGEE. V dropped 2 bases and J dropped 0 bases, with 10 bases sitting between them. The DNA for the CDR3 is TGTGCCAGCAGCGTTGGGGCGACTAGCACAGATACGCAGTATTTT. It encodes CASSVGATSTDTQYF.

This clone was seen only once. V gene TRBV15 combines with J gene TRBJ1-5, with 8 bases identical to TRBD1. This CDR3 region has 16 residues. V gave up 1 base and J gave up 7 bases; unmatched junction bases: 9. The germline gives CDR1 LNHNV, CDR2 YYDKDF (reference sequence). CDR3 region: CATSRGVRGLLQPQHF. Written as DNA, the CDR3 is TGTGCCACCAGCAGAGGTGTCAGGGGGCTTCTACAGCCCCAGCATTTT. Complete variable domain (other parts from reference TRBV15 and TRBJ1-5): DAMVIQNPRYQVTQFGKPVTLSCSQTLNHNVMYWYQQKSSQAPKLLFHYYDKDFNNEADTPDNFQSRRPNTSFCFLDIRSPGLGDTAMYLCATSRGVRGLLQPQHFGDGTRLSIL.

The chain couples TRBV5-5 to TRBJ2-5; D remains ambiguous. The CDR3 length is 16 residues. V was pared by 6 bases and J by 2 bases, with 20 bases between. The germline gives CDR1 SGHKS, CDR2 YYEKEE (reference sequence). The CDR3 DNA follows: TGTGCCAGCACCATTGTCCCGGCCAGGCAGCAAGAGACCCAGTACTTC. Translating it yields CASTIVPARQQETQYF. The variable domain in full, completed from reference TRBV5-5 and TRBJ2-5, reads DAGVTQSPTHLIKTRGQQVTLRCSPISGHKSVSWYQQVLGQGPQFIFQYYEKEERGRGNFPDRFSARQFPNYSSELNVNALLLGDSALYLCASTIVPARQQETQYFGPGTRLLVL.

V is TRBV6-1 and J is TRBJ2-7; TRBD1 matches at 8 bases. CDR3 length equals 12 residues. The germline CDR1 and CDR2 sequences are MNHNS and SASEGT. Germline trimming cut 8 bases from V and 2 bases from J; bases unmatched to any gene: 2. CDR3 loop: CASEQGAYEQYF. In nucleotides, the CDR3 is TGTGCCAGCGAACAGGGGGCCTACGAGCAGTACTTC.

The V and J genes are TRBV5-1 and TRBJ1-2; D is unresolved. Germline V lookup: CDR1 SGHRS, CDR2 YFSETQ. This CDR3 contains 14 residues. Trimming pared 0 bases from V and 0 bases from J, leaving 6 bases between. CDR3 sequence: CASSLEASNYGYTF. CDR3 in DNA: TGCGCCAGCAGCTTGGAGGCTTCTAACTATGGCTACACCTTC.

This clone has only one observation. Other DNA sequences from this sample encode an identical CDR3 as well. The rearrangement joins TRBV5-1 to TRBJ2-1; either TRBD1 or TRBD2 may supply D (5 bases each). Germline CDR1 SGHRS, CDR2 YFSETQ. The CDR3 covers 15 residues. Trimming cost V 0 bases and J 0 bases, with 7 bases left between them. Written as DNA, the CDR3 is TGCGCCAGCAGCTTGGGGGGGAGCTCCTACAATGAGCAGTTCTTC. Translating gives CASSLGGSSYNEQFF.

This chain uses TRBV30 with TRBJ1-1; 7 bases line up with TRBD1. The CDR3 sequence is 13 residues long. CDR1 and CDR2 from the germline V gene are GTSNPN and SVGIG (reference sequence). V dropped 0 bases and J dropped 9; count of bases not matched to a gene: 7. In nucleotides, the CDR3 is TGTGCCTGGAGTGTGGGGGAGGGACAGAAAGCTTTCTTT. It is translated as CAWSVGEGQKAFF.

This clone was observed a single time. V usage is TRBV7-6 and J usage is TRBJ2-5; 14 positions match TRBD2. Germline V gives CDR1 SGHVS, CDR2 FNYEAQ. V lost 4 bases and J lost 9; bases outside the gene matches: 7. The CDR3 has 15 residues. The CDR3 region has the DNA TGTGCCAGCAGCTCCGGACTAGCGGGGGGTGGGGCCCAGTACTTC. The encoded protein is CASSSGLAGGGAQYF.

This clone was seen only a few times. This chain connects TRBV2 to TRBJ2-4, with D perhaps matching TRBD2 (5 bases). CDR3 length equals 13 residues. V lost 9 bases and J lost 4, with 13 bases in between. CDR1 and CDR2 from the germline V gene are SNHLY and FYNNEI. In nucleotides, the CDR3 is TGTGCCAGTACTACCCGGGAAAAAAACATTCAGTACTTC. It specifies CASTTREKNIQYF.

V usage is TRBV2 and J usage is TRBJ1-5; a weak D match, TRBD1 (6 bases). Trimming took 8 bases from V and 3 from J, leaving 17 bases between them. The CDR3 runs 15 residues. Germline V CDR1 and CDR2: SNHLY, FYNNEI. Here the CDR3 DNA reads TGTGCCAGCCGAGATGGGGGGGCCGCCAATCAGCCCCAGCATTTT. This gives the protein CASRDGGAANQPQHF.

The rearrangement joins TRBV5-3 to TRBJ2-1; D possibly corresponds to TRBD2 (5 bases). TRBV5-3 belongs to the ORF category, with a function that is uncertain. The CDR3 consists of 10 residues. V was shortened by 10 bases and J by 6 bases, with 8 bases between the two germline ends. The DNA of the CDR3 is TGTGCCCAAGGGAGCAATGAGCAGTTCTTC. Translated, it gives CAQGSNEQFF.

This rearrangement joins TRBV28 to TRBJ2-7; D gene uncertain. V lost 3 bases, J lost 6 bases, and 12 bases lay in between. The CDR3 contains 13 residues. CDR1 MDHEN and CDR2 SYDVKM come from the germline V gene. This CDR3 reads CASSFSDATEQYF. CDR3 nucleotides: TGTGCCAGCAGTTTCTCGGATGCTACCGAGCAGTACTTC. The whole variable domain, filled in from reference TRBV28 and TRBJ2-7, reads DVKVTQSSRYLVKRTGEKVFLECVQDMDHENMFWYRQDPGLGLRLIYFSYDVKMKEKGDIPEGYSVSREKKERFSLILESASTNQTSMYLCASSFSDATEQYFGPGTRLTVT.

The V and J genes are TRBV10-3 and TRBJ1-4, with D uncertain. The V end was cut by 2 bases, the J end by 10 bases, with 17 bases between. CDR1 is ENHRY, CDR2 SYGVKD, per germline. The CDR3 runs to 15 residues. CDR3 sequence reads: CAISEPISRTGKLFF. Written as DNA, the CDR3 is TGTGCCATCAGTGAGCCGATTTCCAGGACTGGAAAACTGTTTTTT.

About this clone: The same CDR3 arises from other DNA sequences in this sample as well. The CDR3 DNA reads as TGTGCCAGCAGCGGGCAGGGAGGTCAGCCCCAGCATTTT. This sequence encodes CASSGQGGQPQHF. The genes are TRBV7-2 and TRBJ1-5; D perhaps matches TRBD1 (5 bases). The CDR3 runs to 13 residues. Between the trimmed V and J ends, which lost 5 bases and 6 bases, there was a span of 11 bases. The V gene's germline CDR1 is SGHTA and CDR2 FQGNSA.

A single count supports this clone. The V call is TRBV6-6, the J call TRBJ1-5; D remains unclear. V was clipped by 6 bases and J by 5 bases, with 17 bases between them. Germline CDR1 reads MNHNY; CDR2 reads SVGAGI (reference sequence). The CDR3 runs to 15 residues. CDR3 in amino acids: CASRWDKSGHQPQHF. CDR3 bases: TGTGCCAGCAGGTGGGATAAATCGGGCCATCAGCCCCAGCATTTT.

CDR3 sequence: CASRWASGGTEYF. The DNA of the CDR3 is TGTGCCAGCAGATGGGCTAGCGGGGGGACGGAGTACTTC. The chain recombines TRBV27 with TRBJ2-7, with 11 bases identical to TRBD2. With V trimmed by 6 bases and J by 11 bases, 9 bases remained unmatched. CDR1 MNHEY and CDR2 SMNVEV come from the germline V gene (reference sequence). This CDR3 has 13 amino acids.

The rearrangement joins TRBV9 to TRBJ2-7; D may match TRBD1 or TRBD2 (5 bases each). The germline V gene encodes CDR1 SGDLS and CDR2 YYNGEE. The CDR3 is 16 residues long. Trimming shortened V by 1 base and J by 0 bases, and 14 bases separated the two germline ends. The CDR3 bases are TGTGCCAGCAGCGTACCCCGGGGCTACCTCTCCTACGAGCAGTACTTC. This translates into CASSVPRGYLSYEQYF.

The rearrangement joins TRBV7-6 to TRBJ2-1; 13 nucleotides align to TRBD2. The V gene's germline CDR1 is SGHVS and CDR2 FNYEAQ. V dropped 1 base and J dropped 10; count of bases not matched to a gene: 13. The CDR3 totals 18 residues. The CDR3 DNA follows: TGTGCCAGCAGCTTAGAGGGACTAGCGGGACGACCATCTGGCGAGCAGTTCTTC. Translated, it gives CASSLEGLAGRPSGEQFF.

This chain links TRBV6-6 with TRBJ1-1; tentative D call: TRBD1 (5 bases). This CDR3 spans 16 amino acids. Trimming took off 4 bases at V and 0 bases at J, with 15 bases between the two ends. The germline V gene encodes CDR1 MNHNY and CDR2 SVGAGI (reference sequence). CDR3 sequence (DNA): TGTGCCAGCAGTTCGGGGACCAAAGGTGTGAACACTGAAGCTTTCTTT. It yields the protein CASSSGTKGVNTEAFF.

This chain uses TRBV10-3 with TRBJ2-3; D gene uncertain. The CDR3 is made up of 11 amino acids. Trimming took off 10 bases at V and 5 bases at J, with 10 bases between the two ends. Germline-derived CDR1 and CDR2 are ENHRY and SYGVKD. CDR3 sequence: CATLLGDTQYF. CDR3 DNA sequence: TGTGCCACTCTTCTTGGAGATACGCAGTATTTT.

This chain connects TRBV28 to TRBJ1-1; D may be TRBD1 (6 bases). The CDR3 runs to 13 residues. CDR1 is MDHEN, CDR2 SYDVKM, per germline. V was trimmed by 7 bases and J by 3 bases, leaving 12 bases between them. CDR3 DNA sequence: TGTGCCAGCAACGGGGGGGCTGACACTGAAGCTTTCTTT. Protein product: CASNGGADTEAFF.